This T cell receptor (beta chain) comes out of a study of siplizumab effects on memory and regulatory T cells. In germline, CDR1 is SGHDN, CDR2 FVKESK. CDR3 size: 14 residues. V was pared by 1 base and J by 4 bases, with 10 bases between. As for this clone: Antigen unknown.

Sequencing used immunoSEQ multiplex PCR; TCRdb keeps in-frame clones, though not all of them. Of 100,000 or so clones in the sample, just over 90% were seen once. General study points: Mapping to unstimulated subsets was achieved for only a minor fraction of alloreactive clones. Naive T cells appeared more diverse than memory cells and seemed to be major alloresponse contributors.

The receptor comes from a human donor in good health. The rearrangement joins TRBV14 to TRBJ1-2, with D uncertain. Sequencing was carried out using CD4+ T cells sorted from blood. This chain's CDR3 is CASSQAGRLYGYTF. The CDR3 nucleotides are TGTGCCAGCAGCCAAGCGGGCAGGCTCTATGGCTACACCTTC.